The 2 T cell receptor beta chains presented below share a single source sample, sequenced in a study of T cell clonality in common variable immunodeficiency. Sequenced by immunoSEQ multiplex PCR; TCRdb stores in-frame clones only, minus some. The data show about 66,000 clones, with none appearing a single time. The sequenced sample was peripheral blood mononuclear cells. The source of these receptors is a person aged 18 to 75 in good health.

There are many counts of this clone. The sequenced part of the CDR3 DNA is TGTGCCAGCAGCGTTCGGGGGGACGGTAACACCGGGGAG. Translating gives CASSVRGDGNTGE. The full CDR3 is CASSVRGDGNTGELFF. The chain combines TRBV9 with TRBJ2-2; 7 nucleotides line up with TRBD2. The read ends 3 residues shy of where the CDR3 ends; the end is completed using the germline J gene. V gave up 2 bases and J gave up 2 bases; unmatched junction bases: 6. The germline CDR1 and CDR2 sequences are SGDLS and YYNGEE. This CDR3 is 16 amino acids long.

Many counts were recorded for this clone. The missing CDR3 end, 3 residues past where the read stops, is filled in from the germline J gene. J is TRBJ1-2 and V is TRBV18, with D perhaps matching TRBD1 (6 bases). This CDR3 region has 15 residues. Per the germline V gene, CDR1 is KGHSH and CDR2 is LQKENI. CDR3 DNA (partial): TGTGCCAGCTCACCATCATTGGGGGCGGAAAGAGGC. It is translated as CASSPSLGAERG. The entire CDR3 protein is CASSPSLGAERGYTF.